Sequencing of this T cell receptor (beta chain) was carried out in a study of blood T cell repertoires in COVID-19. The wider study: COVID-19 samples collected from the United States, Italy and Spain covered acute and convalescent phases.

This table comes from immunoSEQ multiplex PCR, and its TCRdb copy is limited to in-frame clones, with some not included. The sample comprises approximately 25,000 clones, approximately 85% of which are singletons, and 7% to 10% rests with the top ten. This CDR3 is built from 15 residues. The germline V gene has CDR1 SGHRS and CDR2 YFSETQ. V gave up 0 bases and J gave up 2 bases, with 9 bases separating them. The chain couples TRBV5-1 to TRBJ1-3, with TRBD1 as a possible D gene (6 bases). The sequencing input was peripheral blood. The source is a human donor in a cohort sampled during active COVID-19. The CDR3 loop is CASSLEQGTGNTIYF. The CDR3 nucleotides read TGCGCCAGCAGCTTGGAACAGGGCACTGGAAACACCATATATTTT.